The T cell receptor beta chain described here comes from a study of T cells in narcolepsy. Whole-study results and caveats: Same-patient CSF and blood CD4+ T cell clonotypes included HCRT-specific and TRIB2-specific autoreactive ones. Reportedly, autoreactive clonotypes were serially detected in patients' blood but not controls'.

A few counts support this clone. Antigen: not known. The repertoire was sequenced with immunoSEQ multiplex PCR; TCRdb's copy has only in-frame clones and lacks some. The sample includes 30,000 to 40,000 clones, approximately 86% seen only once; the top ten take around 0.86%. The receptor was isolated from a human donor with narcolepsy. Sequenced: CD45RA- memory CD4+ T cells from PBMCs.

CDR3 region: CASSDRGWAYEQYF. CDR3 bases: TGTGCCAGCAGTGACAGGGGGTGGGCCTACGAGCAGTACTTC. The chain joins TRBV6-1 to TRBJ2-7, with 7 bases matching TRBD1. Losses at the gene ends were 3 bases for V and 2 bases for J; bases not matched to a gene: 4. This CDR3 is built from 14 residues. Germline V gives CDR1 MNHNS, CDR2 SASEGT.